The clone carrying this TCR beta chain turned up a few times. Its antigen is not identified. These data originate in a study of vaccination effects on CD4 cells after COVID-19. Germline V gene data show CDR1 as SGHDT and CDR2 as YYEEEE. Trimming pared 1 base from V and 8 bases from J, leaving 4 bases between. This CDR3 has 11 residues. Generated by immunoSEQ multiplex PCR, the TCRdb table keeps only in-frame clones and is missing some. There are around 66,000 clones in the sample; around 69% occur only once, and approximately 2% lies in the top ten. Isolation of CD4+ T cells took place after less than 12 days of culture. Either the BNT162b2 or mRNA-1273 vaccine was given to participants in two doses. Regarding the study as a whole: Within healthy vaccinees, only 1 of 255 vaccine-induced clones displayed cross-reactivity with common cold coronaviruses. Late after vaccination, infection- and vaccine-induced clones showed marked clonal contraction.

This chain links TRBV5-6 with TRBJ2-1, with D unclear. The TCR originated in a human donor who received a COVID-19 vaccine. Sequenced material: CD4+ T cells from PBMCs cultured without peptide, taken after COVID-19 vaccination. Written as DNA, the CDR3 is TGTGCCAGCAGCTTGTTCCATGAGCAGTTCTTC. It yields the protein CASSLFHEQFF.